This TCR beta chain was identified in a study of cytotoxic CD8 clonotypes in ibrutinib-treated CLL. For the study at large: On average, each sample had roughly 250,000 productive templates and approximately 85,000 productive rearrangements.

Sequencing was performed with immunoSEQ multiplex PCR; in TCRdb, only in-frame clones are kept and a portion is missing. Here the sample spans 270,000 or so clones, around 69% being singletons. The clonotype was recovered from a human donor with chronic lymphocytic leukemia. The material sequenced was PBMCs, taken at disease progression, from a patient treated with ibrutinib.

The CDR3 coding sequence is TGCGCCAGCAGCCGTAACACAGGGGCCGCCTACGAGCAGTACTTC. As protein: CASSRNTGAAYEQYF. The chain uses TRBV4-1 and TRBJ2-7, with TRBD1 identical over 7 bases. From germline, CDR1 is MGHRA and CDR2 YSYEKL. This CDR3 has 15 residues. The trim removed 4 bases at V and 2 bases at J, leaving 8 bases unmatched.